These T cell receptor beta chains were read from a single sample in a study of control samples from healthy donors and cancer patients. The assay was immunoSEQ multiplex PCR, and TCRdb's table has in-frame clones only and misses some. The sample has under 300,000 clones, roughly four fifths seen once; the top ten hold 13%. The sample consisted of PBMCs. The receptors were gathered from a woman aged 60-70 years with lung cancer. Both conserved end residues are part of each CDR3. The D gene is left open where the match is weak. Not every row has a clone size; where given, it reads once, few, many or a size class.

NA TRBJ2-6 NA 17 TRBV7-9 TGTGCCAGCAGCTTAGTGGGCAGGGCATCTGGGGCCAACGTCCTGACTTTC CASSLVGRASGANVLTF
NA TRBJ1-1 NA 13 TRBV29-1 TGCAGCGTTGAATTAATCGGTGGGGGAGGAGCTTTCTTT CSVELIGGGGAFF
NA TRBJ2-2 TRBD1 16 TRBV5-1 TGCGCCAGCAGCCTGGCAGGGGGCGGTTACACCGGGGAGCTGTTTTTT CASSLAGGGYTGELFF
once TRBJ1-1 TRBD1 15 TRBV2 TGTGCCAGCAGTAAAGACAGGGCAGTTGGAACTGAAGCTTTCTTT CASSKDRAVGTEAFF
NA TRBJ2-7 NA 13 TRBV24-1 TGTGCCACCAGTGACGGTCGAGCAACCCAGCAGTACTTC CATSDGRATQQYF
NA TRBJ2-1 TRBD2 14 TRBV10-1 TGCGCCAGCAGTGAGACTAGCGGGCGCAATGAGCAGTTCTTC CASSETSGRNEQFF
NA TRBJ2-1 NA 18 TRBV24-1 TGTGCCACCAGTCAAGGTCTTACAGGGTCTAGCTCCTACAATGAGCAGTTCTTC CATSQGLTGSSSYNEQFF
NA TRBJ2-7 TRBD1 15 TRBV7-8 TGTGCCAGCAGCGCCCGGGACAGGGGGCGGGAAGAGCAGTACTTC CASSARDRGREEQYF
NA TRBJ1-2 NA 11 TRBV3-1/TRBV3-2 TGTGCCAGCATCGGTTTGGGCGGCTACACCTTC CASIGLGGYTF
NA TRBJ1-6 NA 14 TRBV5-4 TGTGCCAGCAGCCCTGGCAGGGTAGATTCACCCCTCCACTTT CASSPGRVDSPLHF
NA TRBJ2-2 NA 15 TRBV9 TGTGCCAGCAGCGTAGGGGGGAGTGGCACCGGGGAGCTGTTTTTT CASSVGGSGTGELFF
NA TRBJ2-2 NA 14 TRBV24-1 TGTGCCACCAGTGATTTTTCGGGGGCCGGGGAGCTGTTTTTT CATSDFSGAGELFF
NA TRBJ2-1 TRBD1 15 TRBV10-3 TGTGCCATCAGCAACCGGGACAGGGGATTCGGGGAGCAGTTCTTC CAISNRDRGFGEQFF
once TRBJ2-5 TRBD1 13 TRBV2 TGTGCCAGCAGTGGGACAGGTATAGAGACCCAGTACTTC CASSGTGIETQYF
NA TRBJ2-2 NA 15 TRBV19 TGTGCCAGTCGAGACAGGCCAGAGAACACCGGGGAGCTGTTTTTT CASRDRPENTGELFF
once TRBJ2-4 TRBD2 15 TRBV28 TGTGCCAGCAGTTCGGCGGGGGTAGCCAAAAACATTCAGTACTTC CASSSAGVAKNIQYF
NA TRBJ2-7 NA 13 TRBV19 TGTGCCAGTAGTATAGCCGGGACCTACGAGCAGTACTTC CASSIAGTYEQYF
NA TRBJ2-2 TRBD2 15 TRBV10-3 TGTGCCATCAGTGCTCTAGCGGCCAACACCGGGGAGCTGTTTTTT CAISALAANTGELFF
NA TRBJ1-1 NA 13 TRBV27 TGTGCCAGCAGTTTACAGGGCAGCGTGGAAGCTTTCTTT CASSLQGSVEAFF
NA TRBJ1-1 TRBD1 15 TRBV3-1/TRBV3-2 TGTGCCAGCAGCCCTCCGGGACAGGGGGCGGCTGAAGCTTTCTTT CASSPPGQGAAEAFF
NA TRBJ1-3 NA 15 TRBV7-3 TGTGCCAGCAGCTCGGACTCCTCCTCTGGAAACACCATATATTTT CASSSDSSSGNTIYF
NA TRBJ2-7 TRBD1 13 TRBV3-1/TRBV3-2 TGTGCCAGCAGCCAGGGGACAGTCTACGAGCAGTACTTC CASSQGTVYEQYF
NA TRBJ2-1 TRBD1 16 TRBV14 TGTGCCAGCAGCCAGTTGTCAGGGGGACGGTCTAGTGAGCAGTTCTTC CASSQLSGGRSSEQFF
NA TRBJ1-2 NA 12 TRBV7-9 TGTGCCAGCAGCTTCGAGGACTATGGCTACACCTTC CASSFEDYGYTF
NA TRBJ2-1 NA 16 TRBV21-1 TGTGCCAGCAGCGCCCAAAGGCTGAGCTCCTACAATGAGCAGTTCTTC CASSAQRLSSYNEQFF
NA TRBJ2-7 NA 13 TRBV11-2 TGTGCCAGCAGCTTAGAACGTCAGGACGAGCAGTACTTC CASSLERQDEQYF
NA TRBJ1-4 NA 15 TRBV9 TGTGCCAGCAGCGTTGCGGGCAGGAGGGAAGAAAAACTGTTTTTT CASSVAGRREEKLFF
few TRBJ1-3 TRBD1 14 TRBV28 TGTGCCAGCAGACAGGGGAGTCGGGGAAACACCATATATTTT CASRQGSRGNTIYF
NA TRBJ1-2 TRBD1 14 TRBV28 TGTGCCAGCGGAACCGGGACAGGGTGGTATGGCTACACCTTC CASGTGTGWYGYTF
NA TRBJ1-2 TRBD1 14 TRBV7-8 TGTGCCAGCAGCTTAGCGGGACAGAACTATGGCTACACCTTC CASSLAGQNYGYTF
few TRBJ1-5 TRBD1 18 TRBV19 TGTGCCAGTAGTAAGGCCGGGACAGGGGAAGAGTCATATCAGCCCCAGCATTTT CASSKAGTGEESYQPQHF